This T cell receptor beta chain derives from a study of blood T cell repertoires in COVID-19. TCRdb keeps only in-frame clones here, not all; method: immunoSEQ multiplex PCR. The repertoire holds roughly 140,000 clones, with 70% to 85% as singletons. This CDR3 is built from 15 residues. Germline CDR1 reads LGHDT; CDR2 reads YNNKEL (reference sequence). V shed 1 base, J shed 7 bases, and the junction held 8 bases outside the gene matches. The TCR was taken from a woman older than 75 in a cohort sampled during active or convalescent COVID-19. The V gene is TRBV3-1 (or the pseudogene TRBV3-2), the J gene TRBJ2-5, with 8 bases that match TRBD2. What was sequenced was peripheral blood. CDR3 sequence: CASSQGTVGGATQYF. CDR3 in DNA: TGTGCCAGCAGCCAAGGGACAGTCGGGGGGGCGACCCAGTACTTC.